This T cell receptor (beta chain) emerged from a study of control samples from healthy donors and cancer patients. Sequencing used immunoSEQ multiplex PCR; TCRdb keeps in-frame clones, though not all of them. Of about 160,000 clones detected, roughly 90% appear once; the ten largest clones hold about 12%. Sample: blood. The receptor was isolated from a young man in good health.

CDR3 nucleotide sequence: TGTGCCAGCAGTTCCTCCAGGGCGAATGAGCAGTTCTTC. It yields the protein CASSSSRANEQFF. This chain links TRBV6-5 with TRBJ2-1, with TRBD1 as a possible D gene (5 bases). Per germline, CDR1 MNHEY and CDR2 SVGAGI. The CDR3 runs 13 residues. Trimming took off 4 bases at V and 7 bases at J, with 11 bases between the two ends.